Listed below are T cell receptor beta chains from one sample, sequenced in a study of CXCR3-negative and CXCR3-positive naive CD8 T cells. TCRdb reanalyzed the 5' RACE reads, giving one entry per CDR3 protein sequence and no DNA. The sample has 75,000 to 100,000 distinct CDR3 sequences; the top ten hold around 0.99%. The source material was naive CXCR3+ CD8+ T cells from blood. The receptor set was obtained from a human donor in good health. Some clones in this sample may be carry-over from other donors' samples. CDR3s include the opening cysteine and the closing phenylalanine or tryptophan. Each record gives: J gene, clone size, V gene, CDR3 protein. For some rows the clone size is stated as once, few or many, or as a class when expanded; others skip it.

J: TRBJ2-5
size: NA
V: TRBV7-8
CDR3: CASSWGQVISRTQYF

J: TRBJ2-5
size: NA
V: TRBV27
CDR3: CASNTYPGREGQYF

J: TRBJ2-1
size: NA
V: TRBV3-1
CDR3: CASGGVGNEQFF

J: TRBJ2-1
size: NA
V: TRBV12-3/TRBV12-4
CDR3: CASSSGLRTYNEQFF

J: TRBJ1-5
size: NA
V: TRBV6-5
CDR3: CASSLQGNQPQHF

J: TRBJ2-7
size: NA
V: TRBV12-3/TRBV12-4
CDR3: CASSLSLSEQYF

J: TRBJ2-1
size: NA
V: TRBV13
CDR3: CASSLRQAGGDDEQFF

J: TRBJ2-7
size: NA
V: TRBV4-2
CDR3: CASKETSGVYEQYF

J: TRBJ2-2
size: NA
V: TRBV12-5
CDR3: CASGWGGPNTGELFF

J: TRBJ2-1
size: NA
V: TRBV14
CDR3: CASSQDSHNEQFF

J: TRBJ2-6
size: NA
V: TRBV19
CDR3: CASSVGANVLTF

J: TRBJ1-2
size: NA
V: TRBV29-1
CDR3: CSVDKTSGDYGYTF

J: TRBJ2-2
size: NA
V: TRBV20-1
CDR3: CSARGIGELFF

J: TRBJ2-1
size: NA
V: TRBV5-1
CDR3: CASSLDPLGGEQFF

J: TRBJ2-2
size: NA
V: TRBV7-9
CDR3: CAISFRTGELFF

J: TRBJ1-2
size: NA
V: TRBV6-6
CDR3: CASSAGTEDGYTF

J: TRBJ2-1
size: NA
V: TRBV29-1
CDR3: CSVEIRGSSYNEQFF

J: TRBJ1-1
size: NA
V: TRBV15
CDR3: CATSTSTTGTNTEAFF

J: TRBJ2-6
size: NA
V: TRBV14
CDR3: CASSQVNYRGSGANVLTF

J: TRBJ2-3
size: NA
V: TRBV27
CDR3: CASSYLVRPDTQYF

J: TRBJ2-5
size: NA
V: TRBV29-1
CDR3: CSVEVVEETQYF

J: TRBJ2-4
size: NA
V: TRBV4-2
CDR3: CASSQETTPGRNIQYF

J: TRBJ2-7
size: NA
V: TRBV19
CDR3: CASSADLTYEQYF

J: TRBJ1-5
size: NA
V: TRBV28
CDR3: CASSLTMGNRRASYSNQPQHF

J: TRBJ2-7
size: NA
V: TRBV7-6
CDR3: CASSLGPGPYEQYF

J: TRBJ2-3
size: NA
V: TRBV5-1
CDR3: CASSTSRADTQYF

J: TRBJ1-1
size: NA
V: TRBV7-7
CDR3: CASSSQGQGLRPFF

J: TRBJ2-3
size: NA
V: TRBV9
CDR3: CASSIKLGGSTDTQYF

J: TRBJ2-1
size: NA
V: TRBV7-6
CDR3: CASSDVLAGGTNEQFF

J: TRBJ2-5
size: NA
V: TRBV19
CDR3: CASSILWDQETQYF

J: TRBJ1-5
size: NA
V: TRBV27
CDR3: CASCGGRECWSNQPQHF

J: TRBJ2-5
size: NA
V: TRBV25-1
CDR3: CASSDRSGGWDVLGQETQYF

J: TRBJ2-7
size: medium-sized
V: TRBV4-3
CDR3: CASSQDGPYEQYF

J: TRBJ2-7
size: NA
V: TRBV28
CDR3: CASTTPGQGAPYEQYF

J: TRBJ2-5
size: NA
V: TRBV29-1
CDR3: CSVLGPPTQETQYF

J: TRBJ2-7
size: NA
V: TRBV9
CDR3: CASSVATGSYEQYF

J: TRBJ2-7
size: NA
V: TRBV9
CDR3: CASSASGSGDEQYF

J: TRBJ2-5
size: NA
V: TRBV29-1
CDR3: CSVEDRGDKQETQYF

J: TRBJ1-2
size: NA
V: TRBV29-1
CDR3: CSVATGEEDGYTF

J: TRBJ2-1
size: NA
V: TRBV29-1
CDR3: CSVEGRGASSYNEQFF

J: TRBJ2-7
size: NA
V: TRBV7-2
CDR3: CASSLKEGSGGVSSYEQYF

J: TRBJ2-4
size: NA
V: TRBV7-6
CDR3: CASSLGTEAKNIQYF

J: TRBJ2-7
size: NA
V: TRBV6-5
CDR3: CASSPDRVPYGQYF

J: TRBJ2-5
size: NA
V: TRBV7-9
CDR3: CASSFSGSWQETQYF

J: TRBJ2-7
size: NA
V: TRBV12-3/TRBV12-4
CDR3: CASSLSGLYYEQYF

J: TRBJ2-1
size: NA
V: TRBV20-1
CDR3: CSASSVGSYNEQFF

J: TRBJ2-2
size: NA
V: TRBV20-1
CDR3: CSARDRGQGSGEQFF

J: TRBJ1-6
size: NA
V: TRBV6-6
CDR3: CASSYSRGQSYSPLHF

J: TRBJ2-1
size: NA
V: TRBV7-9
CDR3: CASSFGHEQFF

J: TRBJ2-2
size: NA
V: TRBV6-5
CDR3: CASTTAGAHGELFF

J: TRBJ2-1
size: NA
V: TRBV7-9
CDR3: CASSLRVGSYNEQFF

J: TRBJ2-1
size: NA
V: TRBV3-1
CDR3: CASSQDGLADRSSYNEQFF

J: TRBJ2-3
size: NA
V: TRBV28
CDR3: CASSKPGLAGGTDTQYF

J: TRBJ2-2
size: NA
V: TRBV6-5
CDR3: CASTLGGSLHGELFF

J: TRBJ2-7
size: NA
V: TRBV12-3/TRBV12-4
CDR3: CASSNRDRVYEQYF

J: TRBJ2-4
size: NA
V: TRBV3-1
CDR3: CASSPSGEGATKNIQYF

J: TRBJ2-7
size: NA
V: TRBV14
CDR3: CASSQVPTGYEQYF

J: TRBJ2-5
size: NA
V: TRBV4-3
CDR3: CASSQAWDSLDQETQYF

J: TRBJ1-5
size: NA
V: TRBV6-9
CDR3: CASSSDPGESAQHF